Listed here are 25 T cell receptor beta chains from one sample, sequenced in a study of T cells in localized non-small cell lung cancer. Assay: immunoSEQ multiplex PCR; the TCRdb copy retains only in-frame clones and omits some. The sample contains tens of thousands of clones, almost 90% of which appear only once. Sequencing was performed on peripheral blood, taken before any cancer treatment. These receptors came from a woman aged 35 to 69 with stage I lung adenocarcinoma.

CDR3 nucleotide sequence: TGTGCCAGCAGCTGGGGAGACAGGGAGTATAGCTACACCTTC. It specifies CASSWGDREYSYTF. The chain links TRBV5-8 to TRBJ1-2, with 7 bases matching TRBD1. Germline loops: CDR1 SGHTS, CDR2 YDEGEE. The CDR3 sequence is 14 residues long. J lost 9 bases, V lost 3 bases, and 11 bases had no gene match.

The chain recombines TRBV19 with TRBJ2-7, with 9 bases identical to TRBD2. The CDR3 is 14 amino acids. The V and J ends lost 7 bases and 1 base, in that order; junction bases with no gene match: 5. CDR1 LNHDA and CDR2 SQIVND come from the germline V gene (reference sequence). CDR3 nucleotide sequence: TGTGCCAGTAAGACTAGCGGCACTTCCTACGAGCAGTACTTC. Translated: CASKTSGTSYEQYF. The full variable domain, with the rest looked up from reference TRBV19 and TRBJ2-7, is DGGITQSPKYLFRKEGQNVTLSCEQNLNHDAMYWYRQDPGQGLRLIYYSQIVNDFQKGDIAEGYSVSREKKESFPLTVTSAQKNPTAFYLCASKTSGTSYEQYFGPGTRLTVT.

On this clone: The sample contains more than one DNA sequence encoding this CDR3. The V and J genes are TRBV19 and TRBJ1-5; possibly TRBD1 for D (5 bases). V was clipped by 3 bases and J by 3 bases, with 9 bases between them. The CDR3 runs 14 residues. Germline CDR1 is LNHDA and CDR2 is SQIVND (reference sequence). The CDR3 spells CASSIRDSNQPQHF. In DNA form, the CDR3 reads TGTGCCAGTAGTATTCGGGACTCCAATCAGCCCCAGCATTTT.

The chain recombines TRBV6-6 with TRBJ2-7; 9 bases are a match to TRBD1. Trimming at V came to 2 bases and at J to 4 bases, leaving 6 bases not matched to a gene. Germline CDR1 is MNHNY and CDR2 is SVGAGI (reference sequence). CDR3 length: 15 amino acids. CDR3 bases: TGTGCCAGCAGTTACAACGGGGACAGGGCGTACGAGCAGTACTTC. This gives the protein CASSYNGDRAYEQYF.

The chain is built from TRBV9 and TRBJ1-3; no reliable D call. Germline lookup yields CDR1 SGDLS and CDR2 YYNGEE. V lost 4 bases, J lost 0 bases, and 23 bases lay in between. This CDR3 region has 19 residues. The CDR3 sequence: CASSPEGGIGLISGNTIYF. The CDR3 DNA sequence: TGTGCCAGCAGCCCCGAGGGAGGGATTGGCCTGATCTCTGGAAACACCATATATTTT.

The V gene is TRBV10-2, the J gene TRBJ2-2, with 8 bases that match TRBD2. The germline V gene encodes CDR1 WSHSY and CDR2 SAAADI. With V trimmed by 4 bases and J by 8 bases, 12 bases remained unmatched. The CDR3 has 16 residues. In DNA, the CDR3 is TGCGCCAGCAGTGTGTCGAGCGGGAGAAGTTCTGGGGAGCTGTTTTTT. This translates into CASSVSSGRSSGELFF.

This chain joins TRBV27 and TRBJ1-5; the D gene is possibly TRBD1 (6 bases). The CDR3 runs to 15 residues. Germline CDR1 is MNHEY and CDR2 is SMNVEV (reference sequence). V shed 5 bases and J shed 7 bases, with 18 bases lying between them. CDR3 nucleotides: TGTGCCAGCAGTCTGACAGGCCTTGGAGGACAGCCCCAGCATTTT. Translating gives CASSLTGLGGQPQHF.

The chain employs TRBV5-1 and TRBJ2-2; 7 nucleotides match TRBD1. CDR3 length: 15 amino acids. Losses at the gene ends were 4 bases for V and 0 bases for J; bases not matched to a gene: 3. The germline V gene has CDR1 SGHRS and CDR2 YFSETQ. The CDR3 DNA follows: TGCGCCAGCAGCCCCGGGACAGCGAACACCGGGGAGCTGTTTTTT. The encoded protein is CASSPGTANTGELFF.

The chain joins TRBV19 to TRBJ1-5; D perhaps matches TRBD1 (6 bases). CDR3 length: 16 amino acids. The germline CDR1 and CDR2 sequences are LNHDA and SQIVND (reference sequence). Trimming took off 1 base at V and 4 bases at J, with 14 bases between the two ends. The CDR3 spells CASSIGGGSLNQPQHF. The CDR3 DNA is TGTGCCAGTAGTATAGGTGGGGGCTCGTTGAATCAGCCCCAGCATTTT.

This chain joins TRBV5-1 and TRBJ2-3; D gene ambiguous. Germline V gives CDR1 SGHRS, CDR2 YFSETQ. Trimming took 0 bases from V and 0 from J, leaving 5 bases between them. The CDR3 has 14 residues. The CDR3 sequence is CASSLDRSTDTQYF. DNA for the CDR3: TGCGCCAGCAGCTTGGACAGAAGCACAGATACGCAGTATTTT.

The chain combines TRBV15 with TRBJ2-1, with 7 bases that match TRBD2. CDR1 LNHNV and CDR2 YYDKDF come from the germline V gene (reference sequence). CDR3 size: 16 residues. V gave up 1 base and J gave up 3 bases; unmatched junction bases: 6. In nucleotides, the CDR3 is TGTGCCACCAGCAGAGTGATGAGGACTAGCTACAATGAGCAGTTCTTC. This gives the protein CATSRVMRTSYNEQFF. The full variable domain, in which reference TRBV15 and TRBJ2-1 provide the parts outside the CDR3, is DAMVIQNPRYQVTQFGKPVTLSCSQTLNHNVMYWYQQKSSQAPKLLFHYYDKDFNNEADTPDNFQSRRPNTSFCFLDIRSPGLGDTAMYLCATSRVMRTSYNEQFFGPGTRLTVL.

J is TRBJ1-6 and V is TRBV6-1; D gene ambiguous. This CDR3 comprises 13 residues. The V end lost 2 bases, the J end lost 13 bases, and 12 bases lay between the germline ends. CDR1 MNHNS and CDR2 SASEGT come from the germline V gene. The CDR3 coding sequence is TGTGCCAGCAGTGAACTCCTCCTGAGTCCCCTCCACTTT. It translates to CASSELLLSPLHF.

The chain uses TRBV19 and TRBJ1-1; D gene unclear. This CDR3 has 13 amino acids. Deletions cut 9 bases from V and 1 base from J, with 12 bases between. Germline assignment: CDR1 LNHDA and CDR2 SQIVND (reference sequence). The CDR3 loop reads CASQGRGNTEAFF. Written as DNA, the CDR3 is TGTGCCAGCCAAGGACGGGGGAACACTGAAGCTTTCTTT.

The J gene is TRBJ2-7, the V gene TRBV27; possible D gene TRBD1, 6 bases. In germline, CDR1 is MNHEY, CDR2 SMNVEV (reference sequence). The ends were cut back, 5 bases at V and 6 bases at J, with 17 bases in the middle. CDR3 length: 14 amino acids. CDR3 protein: CASSPLTGNSEQYF. The CDR3 region has the DNA TGTGCCAGCAGTCCCCTTACAGGGAATAGCGAGCAGTACTTC.

This chain uses TRBV28 with TRBJ1-5, with D unresolved. Germline V gene sequence: CDR1 MDHEN, CDR2 SYDVKM. Between the trimmed V and J ends, which lost 4 bases and 4 bases, there was a span of 11 bases. CDR3 length: 14 amino acids. DNA of the CDR3: TGTGCCAGCAGTTCCGGGGAGGGAAATCAGCCCCAGCATTTT. As protein: CASSSGEGNQPQHF.

The chain joins TRBV5-1 to TRBJ2-7, with 7 bases fitting TRBD1. Germline V gene lookup returns CDR1 SGHRS and CDR2 YFSETQ. The CDR3 runs 14 residues. Unmatched junction bases numbered 8, after V lost 5 bases and J lost 3 bases. The CDR3 bases are TGCGCCAGCAGTTCCGGGACAGAATTCTACGAGCAGTACTTC. This encodes CASSSGTEFYEQYF.

This clone was picked up a small number of times. V usage is TRBV4-1 and J usage is TRBJ2-3, with 9 bases lining up with TRBD1. Unmatched junction bases numbered 4, after V lost 0 bases and J lost 0 bases. Germline CDR1 and CDR2: MGHRA and YSYEKL. The CDR3 is 17 residues long. This chain's CDR3 is CASSQDGTGISTDTQYF. The DNA for the CDR3 is TGCGCCAGCAGCCAAGACGGGACAGGGATTAGCACAGATACGCAGTATTTT.

The gene calls are TRBV30 and TRBJ1-4, with D tentatively TRBD1 (6 bases). The germline V gene encodes CDR1 GTSNPN and CDR2 SVGIG (reference sequence). Deletions cut 3 bases from V and 3 bases from J, with 8 bases between. CDR3 length: 13 residues. The CDR3 spells CAWSGGANEKLFF. The DNA of the CDR3 is TGTGCCTGGAGCGGGGGCGCTAATGAAAAACTGTTTTTT.

This rearrangement joins TRBV9 to TRBJ2-2; 11 nucleotides line up with TRBD2. This CDR3 region has 18 residues. Trimming took 0 bases from V and 1 from J; bases not matched to a gene: 5. Germline CDR1 is SGDLS and CDR2 is YYNGEE. CDR3 residues: CASSVANGLAGNTGELFF. CDR3 in DNA: TGTGCCAGCAGCGTAGCTAACGGACTAGCGGGGAACACCGGGGAGCTGTTTTTT.

The rearrangement links TRBV2 to TRBJ2-1; 8 nucleotides align to TRBD2. The CDR3 loop spans 12 amino acids. Trimming cost V 6 bases and J 8 bases; bases outside gene matches: 3. Germline V gene data show CDR1 as SNHLY and CDR2 as FYNNEI. CDR3 sequence (DNA): TGTGCCAGCAGCTTAGCGGGGTATGAGCAGTTCTTC. Its translation is CASSLAGYEQFF.

The V gene is TRBV5-6, the J gene TRBJ1-3; D uncertain. Germline CDR1 SGHDT, CDR2 YYEEEE. The germline V and J ends were trimmed by 4 bases and 0 bases, with 8 bases remaining between them. This CDR3 has 14 residues. DNA for the CDR3: TGTGCCAGCAGCCCGGAAGGCTCTGGAAACACCATATATTTT. This sequence encodes CASSPEGSGNTIYF.

The chain joins TRBV18 to TRBJ2-1, with 10 bases identical to TRBD1. CDR1 and CDR2 (germline): KGHSH, LQKENI. The CDR3 covers 16 residues. Trimming removed 4 bases from V and 5 bases from J; junction bases left unmatched: 8. The CDR3: CASSLLTGGDHNEQFF. CDR3 sequence (DNA): TGTGCCAGCTCACTACTGACAGGGGGCGATCACAATGAGCAGTTCTTC.

The chain joins TRBV29-1 to TRBJ2-1; D perhaps matches TRBD1 (6 bases). The CDR3 extends over 12 amino acids. The germline gives CDR1 SQVTM, CDR2 ANQGSEA. V was pared by 6 bases and J by 5 bases, with 11 bases between. CDR3: CSVDRDNNEQFF. The CDR3 DNA reads TGCAGCGTGGACCGGGACAACAATGAGCAGTTCTTC.

Only one count was recorded for this clone. The gene calls are TRBV11-2 and TRBJ1-1; D is unresolved. Deletions cut 0 bases from V and 0 bases from J, with 5 bases between. Germline CDR1 reads SGHAT; CDR2 reads FQNNGV. This CDR3 contains 14 residues. This CDR3 is CASSLEQVNTEAFF. The CDR3 DNA reads TGTGCCAGCAGCTTAGAACAAGTGAACACTGAAGCTTTCTTT.

The CDR3 nucleotides read TGTGCCAGCAGTTTGGGGATAGGAAGCAATCAGCCCCAGCATTTT. This encodes CASSLGIGSNQPQHF. The chain joins TRBV28 to TRBJ1-5, with unresolved D. Germline values: CDR1 MDHEN, CDR2 SYDVKM. This CDR3 region has 15 residues. Deletions cut 3 bases from V and 1 base from J, with 10 bases between.